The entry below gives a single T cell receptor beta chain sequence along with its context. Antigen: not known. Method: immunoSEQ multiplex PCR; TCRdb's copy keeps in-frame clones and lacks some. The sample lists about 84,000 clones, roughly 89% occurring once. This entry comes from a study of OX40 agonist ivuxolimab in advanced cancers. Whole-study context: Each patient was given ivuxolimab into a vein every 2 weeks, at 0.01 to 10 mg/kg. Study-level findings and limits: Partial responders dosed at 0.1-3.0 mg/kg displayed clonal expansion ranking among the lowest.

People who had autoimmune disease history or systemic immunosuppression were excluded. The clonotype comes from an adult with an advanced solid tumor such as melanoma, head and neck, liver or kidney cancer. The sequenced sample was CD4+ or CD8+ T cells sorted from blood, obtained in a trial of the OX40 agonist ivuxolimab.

The CDR3 protein is CASSLAGERNIQYF. CDR3 DNA: TGTGCCAGCAGCTTGGCCGGGGAAAGGAACATTCAGTACTTC. The chain employs TRBV5-4 and TRBJ2-4; tentative D call: TRBD2 (5 bases). The germline gives CDR1 SGHNT, CDR2 YYREEE (reference sequence). This CDR3 spans 14 amino acids. V was shortened by 0 bases and J by 7 bases, with 11 bases between the two germline ends.